The 28 T cell receptor beta chains listed next were all sequenced from one sample in a study of T cells in Graves' hyperthyroidism and ophthalmopathy. RNA transcripts yielded amplified TCR beta CDR3 regions. Initially, a first-round RT-PCR of the TCR CDR3 employed the HTBI primer set. TCRdb called the multiplex PCR reads again in MiXCR, with one record for every CDR3 protein. Here the sample spans fewer than 750,000 distinct CDR3 sequences, around 42% being singletons. Input material: peripheral blood or thyroid tissue (not recorded which). The source of these receptors is a woman under 30 with Graves' hyperthyroidism.

This clonotype was observed at least ten times. This sequence joins TRBV19 and TRBJ1-1; 9 bases fit TRBD1. The CDR3 consists of 16 residues. V shed 5 bases, J shed 4 bases, and the junction held 11 bases outside the gene matches. From germline, CDR1 is LNHDA and CDR2 SQIVND (reference sequence). The chain's CDR3 is CASSAKSTTGGTEAFF. As DNA, the CDR3 is TGTGCCAGTAGTGCTAAGTCGACGACAGGGGGCACTGAAGCTTTCTTT.

This clonotype was counted at least ten times. The gene calls are TRBV10-3 and TRBJ2-5; a possible D gene is TRBD2 (6 bases). CDR3 length equals 14 residues. Deletions cut 0 bases from V and 1 base from J, with 6 bases between. Germline-derived CDR1 and CDR2 are ENHRY and SYGVKD. CDR3 region: CAISESGGQETQYF. CDR3 bases: TGTGCCATCAGTGAGTCGGGGGGCCAAGAGACCCAGTACTTC.

At least ten counts were recorded for this clonotype. This rearrangement joins TRBV7-9 to TRBJ1-5; maybe TRBD1 (5 bases). V lost 1 base, J lost 0 bases, and 16 bases lay in between. This CDR3 has 18 amino acids. Per the germline V gene, CDR1 is SEHNR and CDR2 is FQNEAQ (reference sequence). CDR3 bases: TGTGCCAGCAGCTTAGTGGGCGGGGGACCCTATAGCAATCAGCCCCAGCATTTT. The encoded protein is CASSLVGGGPYSNQPQHF.

The chain uses TRBV7-2 and TRBJ2-7; weak D call: TRBD2 (5 bases). Trimming removed 6 bases at V and 6 bases at J, with 9 bases between. From germline, CDR1 is SGHTA and CDR2 FQGNSA. The CDR3 is made up of 11 amino acids. CDR3 sequence reads: CASSGESEQYF. The CDR3 DNA reads TGTGCCAGCAGTGGGGAGAGCGAGCAGTACTTC.

This chain connects TRBV7-9 to TRBJ2-3; D unclear. The length of the CDR3 is 14 residues. V was clipped by 2 bases and J by 7 bases, with 13 bases between them. CDR1 and CDR2 from the germline V gene are SEHNR and FQNEAQ (reference sequence). CDR3 sequence (DNA): TGTGCCAGCAGCTTATCGGAGAAGCCTTATACGCAGTATTTT. This gives the protein CASSLSEKPYTQYF.

This clonotype was recorded at least ten times. The rearrangement links TRBV5-1 to TRBJ2-7; D perhaps matches TRBD2 (6 bases). Germline loops: CDR1 SGHRS, CDR2 YFSETQ. This CDR3 spans 14 amino acids. V was shortened by 4 bases and J by 2 bases, with 13 bases between the two germline ends. CDR3 coding DNA: TGCGCCAGCAGCCCGGGACTGCTAACCTACGAGCAGTACTTC. It codes for CASSPGLLTYEQYF.

This chain joins TRBV7-6 and TRBJ2-7, with TRBD2 as a possible D gene (6 bases). The better agreement between TRBJ2-1 and the DNA end casts doubt on the J call. Germline CDR1 and CDR2: SGHVS and FNYEAQ. This CDR3 contains 15 residues. CDR3 residues: CASSLRASANNEQFF. CDR3 bases: TGTGCCAGCAGCCTTAGGGCTAGCGCCAACAATGAGCAGTTCTTC.

This sequence joins TRBV27 and TRBJ2-7; TRBD2 is a possible D gene (5 bases). CDR3 length: 13 amino acids. V was pared by 3 bases and J by 7 bases, with 13 bases between. The germline V gene encodes CDR1 MNHEY and CDR2 SMNVEV (reference sequence). The chain's CDR3 is CASSLKRLGEQYF. Here the CDR3 DNA reads TGTGCCAGCAGTTTGAAGCGGCTCGGGGAGCAGTACTTC.

The CDR3 spells CATRSISGSSYNEQFF. CDR3 DNA: TGTGCCACCAGATCTATTAGCGGGAGCTCCTACAATGAGCAGTTCTTC. The chain has TRBV7-8 and TRBJ2-1; 9 bases are a match to TRBD2. The CDR3 is 16 residues long. The germline V gene has CDR1 SGHVS and CDR2 FQNEAQ. V dropped 10 bases and J dropped 0; count of bases not matched to a gene: 10. Based on the CDR3 plus reference TRBV7-8 and TRBJ2-1, the full variable domain is GAGVSQSPRYKVAKRGQDVALRCDPISGHVSLFWYQQALGQGPEFLTYFQNEAQLDKSGLPSDRFFAERPEGSVSTLKIQRTQQEDSAVYLCATRSISGSSYNEQFFGPGTRLTVL.

This clonotype was seen repeatedly, ten times or more. The chain joins TRBV7-6 to TRBJ1-6; 7 nucleotides agree with TRBD1. CDR3 length: 14 residues. Germline V gene data show CDR1 as SGHVS and CDR2 as FNYEAQ. The J segment lost 10 bases and the V segment lost 4 bases, leaving 7 bases of the junction unmatched. The CDR3 DNA reads as TGTGCCAGCAGCTCCGACAGGGCCAAATCACCCCTCCACTTT. Protein product: CASSSDRAKSPLHF.

This clonotype was detected ten times or more. The chain joins TRBV25-1 to TRBJ1-4; 9 nucleotides line up with TRBD1. Germline V lookup: CDR1 MGHDK, CDR2 SYGVNS. This CDR3 is built from 15 residues. The V segment lost 5 bases and the J segment 6 bases; nucleotides outside the gene matches: 7. For the CDR3, the DNA is TGTGCCAGCAGTCCCTGGGGGGACAGGGATGAAAAACTGTTTTTT. It translates to CASSPWGDRDEKLFF.

This clonotype was detected only a few times. This chain links TRBV7-2 with TRBJ2-7, with no clear D. V was cut by 6 bases and J by 6 bases, with 12 bases left in between. There are 12 residues in the CDR3. Germline loops: CDR1 SGHTA, CDR2 FQGNSA. CDR3 bases: TGTGCCAGCAGTTTATTGAATGGCGAGCAGTACTTC. It yields the protein CASSLLNGEQYF.

In this sample, this clonotype turned up many times. The V call is TRBV12-3 or TRBV12-4, the J call TRBJ2-7; TRBD2 matches at 16 bases. V lost 3 bases to trimming and J lost 7 bases; unmatched junction nucleotides: 9. The length of the CDR3 is 17 residues. The CDR3 DNA reads TGTGCCAGCAGTTTCAGGGGACTAGCGGGAGGGCCGCGGGAGCAGTACTTC. Protein product: CASSFRGLAGGPREQYF.

This chain connects TRBV4-1 to TRBJ2-2; no clear D. The CDR3 runs to 12 residues. The V and J ends lost 3 bases and 8 bases respectively, with 7 bases between them. CDR1 and CDR2 (germline): MGHRA, YSYEKL. CDR3 protein: CASSHLGGELFF. CDR3 nucleotide sequence: TGCGCCAGCAGCCACCTGGGGGGGGAGCTGTTTTTT.

This clonotype came up many times. This chain connects TRBV11-3 to TRBJ1-2; 7 nucleotides match TRBD1. Germline CDR1 is SGHNT and CDR2 is YENEEA. The CDR3 is made up of 12 amino acids. J was trimmed by 6 bases and V by 4 bases; bases with no gene match: 2. The DNA for the CDR3 is TGTGCCAGCAGCTACGGGACAGATGGCTACACCTTC. Its translation: CASSYGTDGYTF.

Comments on this clonotype: A much larger clone differs from this one at a single base, so this may be a read error. This CDR3 fails to terminate in the conserved phenylalanine or tryptophan, so it likely reflects a read error. The chain is built from TRBV7-9 and TRBJ2-5, with D possibly matching TRBD2 (7 bases). Trimming cost V 8 bases and J 4 bases, with 17 bases left between them. This CDR3 spans 14 amino acids. Looked up from germline, CDR1 is SEHNR and CDR2 is FQNEAQ (reference sequence). The CDR3 sequence: CASREGGGRETQYL. The CDR3 coding sequence is TGTGCCAGCCGAGAGGGGGGGGGTAGAGAGACCCAGTACCTC.

V and J are TRBV29-1 and TRBJ1-2; TRBD1 might be the D (5 bases). The CDR3 covers 10 residues. CDR1 is SQVTM, CDR2 ANQGSEA, per germline. The V and J ends lost 6 bases and 8 bases respectively, with 10 bases between them. CDR3 in amino acids: CSVGHGGYTF. CDR3 sequence (DNA): TGCAGCGTGGGGCACGGGGGCTACACCTTC.

The chain has TRBV14 and TRBJ2-1; 7 positions match TRBD1. The ends lost 2 bases at V and 3 bases at J; junction bases unmatched: 4. The CDR3 is 15 residues long. Germline CDR1 SGHDN, CDR2 FVKESK. The CDR3 loop reads CASSQLGTVYNEQFF. For the CDR3, the DNA is TGTGCCAGCAGCCAACTTGGGACAGTCTACAATGAGCAGTTCTTC.

This clonotype was recorded at least ten times. J is TRBJ2-7 and V is TRBV5-4; the D gene is possibly TRBD2 (6 bases). Germline CDR1 SGHNT, CDR2 YYREEE (reference sequence). Between the trimmed V and J ends, which lost 5 bases and 3 bases, there was a span of 12 bases. The CDR3 consists of 13 residues. The CDR3: CASRRDLYYEQYF. The CDR3 DNA sequence: TGTGCCAGCAGACGGGACTTGTACTACGAGCAGTACTTC. Complete variable domain (other parts from reference TRBV5-4 and TRBJ2-7): ETGVTQSPTHLIKTRGQQVTLRCSSQSGHNTVSWYQQALGQGPQFIFQYYREEENGRGNFPPRFSGLQFPNYSSELNVNALELDDSALYLCASRRDLYYEQYFGPGTRLTVT.

This clonotype was counted ten times or more. The chain employs TRBV2 and TRBJ2-7; weak D call: TRBD2 (5 bases). Looked up from germline, CDR1 is SNHLY and CDR2 is FYNNEI. The CDR3 loop spans 12 amino acids. The ends were cut back, 8 bases at V and 4 bases at J, with 12 bases in the middle. CDR3 bases: TGTGCCAGCGGGAAGTGGGAGTACGAGCAGTACTTC. Translation gives CASGKWEYEQYF.

This rearrangement joins TRBV10-3 to TRBJ2-5, with D possibly TRBD2 on 7 matching bases. Trimming removed 11 bases from V and 3 bases from J, with 34 bases in between. There are 19 residues in the CDR3. The germline gives CDR1 ENHRY, CDR2 SYGVKD. CDR3 protein: CASSAASGRGRGAKETQYF. The CDR3 bases are TGTGCCTCTTCCGCGGCTAGCGGAAGAGGCAGGGGAGCCAAAGAGACCCAGTACTTC.

For this clonotype: A much more abundant neighbour one base away suggests this may be a read error. This is likely a read error, given that the CDR3 carries no conserved phenylalanine or tryptophan at its end. J is TRBJ2-7 and V is TRBV9; D gene unclear. V lost 4 bases and J lost 3, with 11 bases in between. The germline V gene encodes CDR1 SGDLS and CDR2 YYNGEE. CDR3 length: 13 amino acids. CDR3 sequence (DNA): TGTGCCAGCAGCCCTCGACTGTACTACGAGCAGTACCTC. As protein: CASSPRLYYEQYL.

The J gene is TRBJ1-1, the V gene TRBV29-1; D unclear. This CDR3 is built from 11 residues. Germline V lookup: CDR1 SQVTM, CDR2 ANQGSEA. V lost 4 bases and J 8 bases, leaving 11 bases between the germline ends. The CDR3 coding sequence is TGCAGCGTTGTCGGGAGGGCAGAAGCTTTCTTT. Protein sequence: CSVVGRAEAFF.

V is TRBV5-4 and J is TRBJ1-5; D remains ambiguous. The CDR3 length is 14 residues. The ends were cut back, 4 bases at V and 7 bases at J, with 15 bases in the middle. CDR1 and CDR2 (germline): SGHNT, YYREEE (reference sequence). In nucleotides, the CDR3 is TGTGCCAGCAGCCAAAGGGAGGCCGAGCAGCCCCAGCATTTT. As protein: CASSQREAEQPQHF.

This clonotype has ten or more counts. CDR3 in amino acids: CASSQVGREETQYF. The CDR3 nucleotides read TGTGCCAGCAGCCAAGTGGGCAGAGAAGAGACCCAGTACTTC. The rearrangement joins TRBV4-2 to TRBJ2-5; the D is unclear. The CDR3 runs 14 residues. V lost 1 base to trimming and J lost 3 bases, with 9 bases between them. CDR1 is LGHNA and CDR2 is YNFKEQ in the germline V gene.

This chain links TRBV25-1 with TRBJ1-6, with 8 bases fitting TRBD1. Germline V gene data show CDR1 as MGHDK and CDR2 as SYGVNS. This CDR3 comprises 15 residues. V lost 7 bases, J lost 11 bases, and 13 bases stayed unmatched. In nucleotides, the CDR3 is TGTGCCAGCACGTTCGGGACAGGCATCCTTCCACCCCTCCACTTT. It encodes CASTFGTGILPPLHF.

CDR3 bases: TGTGCCAGCAGCTTTTCGCCTAACAATGAGCAGTTCTTC. Residues: CASSFSPNNEQFF. This chain links TRBV25-1 with TRBJ2-1; no definite D call. The CDR3 is 13 amino acids. Trimming took 6 bases from V and 5 from J, leaving 11 bases between them. Germline V gene sequence: CDR1 MGHDK, CDR2 SYGVNS.

This clonotype has only a few counts. This chain joins TRBV20-1 and TRBJ2-3; D gene ambiguous. V was pared by 6 bases and J by 0 bases, with 4 bases between. This CDR3 comprises 11 residues. Germline assignment: CDR1 DFQATT and CDR2 SNEGSKA (reference sequence). The DNA of the CDR3 is TGCAGTGCCCCTAGCACAGATACGCAGTATTTT. As protein: CSAPSTDTQYF.